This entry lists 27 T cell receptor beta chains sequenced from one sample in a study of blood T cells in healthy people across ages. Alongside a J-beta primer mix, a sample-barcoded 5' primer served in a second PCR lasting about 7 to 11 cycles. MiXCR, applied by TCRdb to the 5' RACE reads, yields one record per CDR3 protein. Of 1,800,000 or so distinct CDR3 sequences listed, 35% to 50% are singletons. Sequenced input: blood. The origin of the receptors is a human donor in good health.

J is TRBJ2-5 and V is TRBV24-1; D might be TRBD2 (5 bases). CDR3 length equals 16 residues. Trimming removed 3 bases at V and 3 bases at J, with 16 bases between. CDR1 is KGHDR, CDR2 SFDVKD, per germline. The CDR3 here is CATSDGENGWKETQYF. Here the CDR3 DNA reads TGTGCCACCAGTGATGGGGAGAACGGATGGAAAGAGACCCAGTACTTC.

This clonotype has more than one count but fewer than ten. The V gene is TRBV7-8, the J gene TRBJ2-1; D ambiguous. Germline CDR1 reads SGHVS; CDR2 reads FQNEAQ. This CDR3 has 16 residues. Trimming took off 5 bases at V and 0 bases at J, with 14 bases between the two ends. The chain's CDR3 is CASSTPLGSSYNEQFF. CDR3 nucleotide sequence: TGTGCCAGCAGCACTCCCCTCGGCAGCTCCTACAATGAGCAGTTCTTC.

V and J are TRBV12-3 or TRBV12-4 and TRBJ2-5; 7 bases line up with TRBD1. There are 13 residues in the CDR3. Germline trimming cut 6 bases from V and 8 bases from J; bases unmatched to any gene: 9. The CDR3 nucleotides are TGTGCCAGCAGGGAACCGGGACAGACTACCCAGTACTTC. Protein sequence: CASREPGQTTQYF.

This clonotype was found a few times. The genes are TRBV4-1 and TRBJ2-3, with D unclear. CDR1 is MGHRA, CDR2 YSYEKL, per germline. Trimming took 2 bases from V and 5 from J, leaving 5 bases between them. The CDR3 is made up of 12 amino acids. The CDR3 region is CASSQFLDTQYF. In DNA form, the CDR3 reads TGCGCCAGCAGCCAATTTTTAGATACGCAGTATTTT.

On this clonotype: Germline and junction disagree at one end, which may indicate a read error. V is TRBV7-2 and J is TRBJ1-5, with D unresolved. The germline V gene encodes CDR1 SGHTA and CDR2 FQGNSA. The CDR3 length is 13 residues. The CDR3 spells CASNLERGQPQHF. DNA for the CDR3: TGTGCCAGCAACTTAGAACGGGGTCAGCCCCAGCATTTT.

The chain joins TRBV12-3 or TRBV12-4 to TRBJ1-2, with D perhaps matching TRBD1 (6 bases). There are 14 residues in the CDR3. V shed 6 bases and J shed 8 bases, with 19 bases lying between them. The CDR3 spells CASSPRGFRRGYTF. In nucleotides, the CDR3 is TGTGCCAGCAGCCCAAGGGGGTTTAGGAGGGGCTACACCTTC.

The CDR3 nucleotides read TGTGCCAGCAGGATAGGACTAGCGGGGGACAATGAGCAGTTCTTC. As protein: CASRIGLAGDNEQFF. The chain links TRBV2 to TRBJ2-1; 13 bases line up with TRBD2. This CDR3 has 15 amino acids. Germline CDR1 and CDR2: SNHLY and FYNNEI. With 6 bases clipped from V and 5 bases from J, the junction kept 4 bases outside the gene matches.

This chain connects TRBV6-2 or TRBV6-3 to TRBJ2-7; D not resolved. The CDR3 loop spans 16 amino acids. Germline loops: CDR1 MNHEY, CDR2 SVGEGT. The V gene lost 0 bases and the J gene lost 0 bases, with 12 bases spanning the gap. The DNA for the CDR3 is TGTGCCAGCAGTTACTCGAGTGGGGATCCCTCCTACGAGCAGTACTTC. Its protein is CASSYSSGDPSYEQYF.

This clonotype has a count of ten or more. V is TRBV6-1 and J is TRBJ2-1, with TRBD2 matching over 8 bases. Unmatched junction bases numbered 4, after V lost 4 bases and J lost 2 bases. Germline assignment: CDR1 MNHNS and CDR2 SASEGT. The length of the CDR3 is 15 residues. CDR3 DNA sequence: TGTGCCAGCAGTGGGGCGGGGGGCACCTACAATGAGCAGTTCTTC. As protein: CASSGAGGTYNEQFF.

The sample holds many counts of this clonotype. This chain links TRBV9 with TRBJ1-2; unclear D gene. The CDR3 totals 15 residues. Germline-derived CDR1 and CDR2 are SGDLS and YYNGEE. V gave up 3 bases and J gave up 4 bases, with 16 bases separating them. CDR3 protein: CASSGRREDGYGYTF. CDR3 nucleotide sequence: TGTGCCAGCAGCGGCCGTAGGGAGGACGGCTATGGCTACACCTTC.

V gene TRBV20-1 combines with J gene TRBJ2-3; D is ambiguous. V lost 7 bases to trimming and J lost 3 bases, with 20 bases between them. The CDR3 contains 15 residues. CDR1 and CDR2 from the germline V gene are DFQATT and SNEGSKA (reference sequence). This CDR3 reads CSVSLRPTPTDTQYF. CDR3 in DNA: TGCAGTGTTAGTCTACGCCCAACCCCAACAGATACGCAGTATTTT.

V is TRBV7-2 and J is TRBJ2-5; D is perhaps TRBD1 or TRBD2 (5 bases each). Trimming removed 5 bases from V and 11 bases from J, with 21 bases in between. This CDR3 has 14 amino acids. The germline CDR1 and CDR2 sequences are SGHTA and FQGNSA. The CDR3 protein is CASSNGALGGEQYF. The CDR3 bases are TGTGCCAGCAGCAACGGGGCGCTTGGGGGTGAGCAGTACTTC.

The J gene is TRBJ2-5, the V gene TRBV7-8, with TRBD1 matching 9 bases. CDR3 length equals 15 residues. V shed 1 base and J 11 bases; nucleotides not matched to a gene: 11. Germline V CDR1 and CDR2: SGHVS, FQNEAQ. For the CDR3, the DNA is TGTGCCAGCAGCTTAGTTGATCGGACAGGGGTTGAGCAGTACTTC. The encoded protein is CASSLVDRTGVEQYF.

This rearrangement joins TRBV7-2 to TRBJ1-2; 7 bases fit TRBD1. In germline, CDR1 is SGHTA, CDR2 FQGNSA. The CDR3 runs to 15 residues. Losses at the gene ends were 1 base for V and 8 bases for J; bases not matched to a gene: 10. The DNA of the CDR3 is TGTGCCAGCAGCTTAGATCACAGGGGAGGAGGAGGCTACACCTTC. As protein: CASSLDHRGGGGYTF. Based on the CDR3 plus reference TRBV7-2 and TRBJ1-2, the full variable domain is GAGVSQSPSNKVTEKGKDVELRCDPISGHTALYWYRQSLGQGLEFLIYFQGNSAPDKSGLPSDRFSAERTGGSVSTLTIQRTQQEDSAVYLCASSLDHRGGGGYTFGSGTRLTVV.

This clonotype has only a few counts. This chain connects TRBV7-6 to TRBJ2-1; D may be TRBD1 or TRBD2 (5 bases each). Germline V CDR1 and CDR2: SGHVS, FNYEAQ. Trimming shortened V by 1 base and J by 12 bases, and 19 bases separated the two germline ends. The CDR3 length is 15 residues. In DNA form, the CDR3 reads TGTGCCAGCAGCTTAGAAAGTAAGGACAATCGGGGGCAGTTCTTC. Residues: CASSLESKDNRGQFF.

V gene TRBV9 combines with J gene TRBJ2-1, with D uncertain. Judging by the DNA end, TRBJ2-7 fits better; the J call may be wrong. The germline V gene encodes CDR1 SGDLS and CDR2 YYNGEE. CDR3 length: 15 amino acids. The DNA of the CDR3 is TGTGCCAGCAGCGTAGGGGTGGGATCAACCTACGAGCAGTACTTC. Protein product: CASSVGVGSTYEQYF.

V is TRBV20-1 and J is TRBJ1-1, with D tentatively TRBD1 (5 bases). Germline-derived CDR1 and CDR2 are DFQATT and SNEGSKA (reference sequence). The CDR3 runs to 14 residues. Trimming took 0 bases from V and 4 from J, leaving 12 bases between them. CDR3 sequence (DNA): TGCAGTGCTAGAGATGGGTCAGGGTTCACTGAAGCTTTCTTT. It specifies CSARDGSGFTEAFF.

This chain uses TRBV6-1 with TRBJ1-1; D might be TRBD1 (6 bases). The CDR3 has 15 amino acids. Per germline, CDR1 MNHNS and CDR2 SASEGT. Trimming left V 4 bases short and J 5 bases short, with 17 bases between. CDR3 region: CASSANRELRTEAFF. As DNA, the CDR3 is TGTGCCAGCAGTGCCAACAGGGAACTGAGGACTGAAGCTTTCTTT.

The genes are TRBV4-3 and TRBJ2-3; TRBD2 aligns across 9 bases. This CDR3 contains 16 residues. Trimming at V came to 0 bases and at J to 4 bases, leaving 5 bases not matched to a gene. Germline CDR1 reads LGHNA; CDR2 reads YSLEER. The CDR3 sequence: CASSQDRAGGADTQYF. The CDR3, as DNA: TGCGCCAGCAGCCAAGATCGTGCGGGGGGGGCAGATACGCAGTATTTT.

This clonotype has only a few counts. The CDR3 sequence is CSVEDYFLNSGYGYTF. The CDR3 bases are TGCAGCGTTGAAGATTATTTCTTAAACTCTGGGTATGGCTACACCTTC. The chain recombines TRBV29-1 with TRBJ1-2; no reliable D call. CDR3 length: 16 residues. V dropped 0 bases and J dropped 5 bases, with 19 bases sitting between them. Germline CDR1 reads SQVTM; CDR2 reads ANQGSEA.

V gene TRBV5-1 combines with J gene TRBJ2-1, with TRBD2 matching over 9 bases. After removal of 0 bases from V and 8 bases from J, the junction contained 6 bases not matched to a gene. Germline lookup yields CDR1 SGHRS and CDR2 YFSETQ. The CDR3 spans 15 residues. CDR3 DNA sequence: TGCGCCAGCAGCTTGGGTCCTAGCGGGGTTGATGAGCAGTTCTTC. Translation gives CASSLGPSGVDEQFF.

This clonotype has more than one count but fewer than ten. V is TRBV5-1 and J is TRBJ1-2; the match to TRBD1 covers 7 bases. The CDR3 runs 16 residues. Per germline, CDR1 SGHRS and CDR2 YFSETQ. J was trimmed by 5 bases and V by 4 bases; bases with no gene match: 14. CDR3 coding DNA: TGCGCCAGCAGCGGGACGGGACAGCCAACCCCTTATGGCTACACCTTC. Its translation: CASSGTGQPTPYGYTF.

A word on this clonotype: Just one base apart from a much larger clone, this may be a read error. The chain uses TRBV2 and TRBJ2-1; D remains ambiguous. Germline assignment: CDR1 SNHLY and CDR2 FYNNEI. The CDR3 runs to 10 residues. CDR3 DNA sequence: TGTGCCAGCATGGGGAATGAGCGGTTCTTC. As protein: CASMGNERFF.

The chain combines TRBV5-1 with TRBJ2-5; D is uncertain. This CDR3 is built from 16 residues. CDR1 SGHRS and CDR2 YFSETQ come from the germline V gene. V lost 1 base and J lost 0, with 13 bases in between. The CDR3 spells CASSLYGGRYQETQYF. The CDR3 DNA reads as TGCGCCAGCAGCTTGTATGGCGGCCGGTACCAAGAGACCCAGTACTTC.

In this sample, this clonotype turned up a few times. In DNA form, the CDR3 reads TGTGCCAGCAGCTGGGGACAGGGAACTTATGGCTACACCTTC. Encoded protein: CASSWGQGTYGYTF. V usage is TRBV5-5 and J usage is TRBJ1-2, with 9 bases aligning to TRBD1. CDR1 is SGHKS, CDR2 YYEKEE, per germline (reference sequence). CDR3 size: 14 residues. V lost 3 bases, J lost 5 bases, and 5 bases stayed unmatched. Full variable domain (missing parts from reference TRBV5-5 and TRBJ1-2): DAGVTQSPTHLIKTRGQQVTLRCSPISGHKSVSWYQQVLGQGPQFIFQYYEKEERGRGNFPDRFSARQFPNYSSELNVNALLLGDSALYLCASSWGQGTYGYTFGSGTRLTVV.

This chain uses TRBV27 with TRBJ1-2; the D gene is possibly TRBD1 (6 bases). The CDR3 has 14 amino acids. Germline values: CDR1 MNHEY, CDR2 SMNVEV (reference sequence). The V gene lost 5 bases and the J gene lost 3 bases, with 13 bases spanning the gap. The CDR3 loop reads CASSRGRGYYGYTF. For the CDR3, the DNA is TGTGCCAGCAGTCGAGGCAGGGGATACTATGGCTACACCTTC.

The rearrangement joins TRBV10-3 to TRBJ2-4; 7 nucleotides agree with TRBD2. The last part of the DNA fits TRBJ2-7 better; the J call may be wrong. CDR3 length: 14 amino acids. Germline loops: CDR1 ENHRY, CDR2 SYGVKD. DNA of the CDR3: TGTGCCATCAGCCTTTCGGGGGGTAACCACGAGCAGTACTTC. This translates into CAISLSGGNHEQYF.